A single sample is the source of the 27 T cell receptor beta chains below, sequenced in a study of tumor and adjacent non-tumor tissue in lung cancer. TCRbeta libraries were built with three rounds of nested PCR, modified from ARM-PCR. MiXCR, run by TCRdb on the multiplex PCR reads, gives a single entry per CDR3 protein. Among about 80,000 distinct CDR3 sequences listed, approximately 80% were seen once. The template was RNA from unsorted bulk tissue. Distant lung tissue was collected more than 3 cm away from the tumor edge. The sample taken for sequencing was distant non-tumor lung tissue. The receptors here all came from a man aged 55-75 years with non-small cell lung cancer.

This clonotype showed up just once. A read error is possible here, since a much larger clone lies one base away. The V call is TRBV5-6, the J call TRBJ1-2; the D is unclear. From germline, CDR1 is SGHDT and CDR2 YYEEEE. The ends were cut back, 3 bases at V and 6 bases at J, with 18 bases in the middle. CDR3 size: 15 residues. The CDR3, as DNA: TGTGCCAGCAGCTCCCTTTGGGTTCAGTTCAATGGCTACACCTTC. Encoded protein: CASSSLWVQFNGYTF.

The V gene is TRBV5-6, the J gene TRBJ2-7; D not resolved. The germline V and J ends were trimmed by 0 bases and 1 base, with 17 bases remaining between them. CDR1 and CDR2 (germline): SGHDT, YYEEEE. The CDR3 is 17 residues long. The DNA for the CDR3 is TGTGCCAGCAGCTTGGGGTATTGGACCGACGCTTCCTACGAGCAGTACTTC. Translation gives CASSLGYWTDASYEQYF.

As DNA, the CDR3 is TGCGCCAGCATCTACGGACAGTGGGAGCCCCAGCATTTT. Its protein product is CASIYGQWEPQHF. The chain is built from TRBV5-1 and TRBJ1-5; tentative D call: TRBD1 (6 bases). The ends were cut back, 6 bases at V and 8 bases at J, with 15 bases in the middle. Germline V lookup: CDR1 SGHRS, CDR2 YFSETQ. The CDR3 is 13 amino acids.

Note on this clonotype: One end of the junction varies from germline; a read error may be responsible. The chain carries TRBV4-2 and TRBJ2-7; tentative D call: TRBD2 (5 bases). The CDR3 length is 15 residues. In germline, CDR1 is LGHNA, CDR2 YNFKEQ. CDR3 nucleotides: TGTGCCAGCAGCCAAGATCTAGCCATATGGGGAGAGCTGTACTTC. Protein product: CASSQDLAIWGELYF.

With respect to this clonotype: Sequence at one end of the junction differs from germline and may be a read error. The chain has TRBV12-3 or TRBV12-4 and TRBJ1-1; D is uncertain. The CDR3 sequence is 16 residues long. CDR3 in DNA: TGTGCCAGCAGTTCGGTAGGTTTAGGGATGAACACTGATGCTTTCTTT. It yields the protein CASSSVGLGMNTDAFF.

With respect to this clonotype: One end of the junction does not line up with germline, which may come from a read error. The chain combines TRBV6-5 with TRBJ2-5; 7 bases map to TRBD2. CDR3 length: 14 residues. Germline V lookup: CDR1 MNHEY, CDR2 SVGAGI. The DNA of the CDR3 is TGTACCAGCAGTCAAACCGGGACCGCGGGGGCCCAGTACTTC. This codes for CTSSQTGTAGAQYF.

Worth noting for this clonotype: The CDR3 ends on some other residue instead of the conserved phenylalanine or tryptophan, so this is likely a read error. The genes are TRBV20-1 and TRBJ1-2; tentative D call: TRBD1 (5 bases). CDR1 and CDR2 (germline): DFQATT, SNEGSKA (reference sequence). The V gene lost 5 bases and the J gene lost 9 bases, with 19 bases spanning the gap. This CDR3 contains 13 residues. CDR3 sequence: CSAAPGTTDSYTY. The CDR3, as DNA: TGCAGTGCTGCCCCTGGGACTACTGATAGCTACACCTAC.

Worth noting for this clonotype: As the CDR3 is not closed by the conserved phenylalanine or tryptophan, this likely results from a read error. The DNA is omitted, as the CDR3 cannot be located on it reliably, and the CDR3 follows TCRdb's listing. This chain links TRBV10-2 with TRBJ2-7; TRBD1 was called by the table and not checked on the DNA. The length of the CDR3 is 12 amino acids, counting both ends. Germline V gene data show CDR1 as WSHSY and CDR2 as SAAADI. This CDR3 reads CVSSDPDRPKYL.

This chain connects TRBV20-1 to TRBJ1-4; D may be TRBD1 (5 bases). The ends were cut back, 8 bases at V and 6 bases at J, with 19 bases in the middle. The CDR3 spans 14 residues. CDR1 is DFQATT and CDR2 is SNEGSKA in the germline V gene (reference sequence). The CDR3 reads CSSKDDRGDEKLFF. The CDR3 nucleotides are TGCAGTTCCAAGGACGATAGGGGTGATGAAAAACTGTTTTTT.

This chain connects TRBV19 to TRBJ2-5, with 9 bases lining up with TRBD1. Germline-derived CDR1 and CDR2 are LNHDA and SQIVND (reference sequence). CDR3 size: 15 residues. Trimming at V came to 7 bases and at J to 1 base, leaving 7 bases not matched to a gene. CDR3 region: CASTRQGGRQETQYF. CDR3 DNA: TGTGCCAGTACAAGACAGGGGGGCCGCCAAGAGACCCAGTACTTC.

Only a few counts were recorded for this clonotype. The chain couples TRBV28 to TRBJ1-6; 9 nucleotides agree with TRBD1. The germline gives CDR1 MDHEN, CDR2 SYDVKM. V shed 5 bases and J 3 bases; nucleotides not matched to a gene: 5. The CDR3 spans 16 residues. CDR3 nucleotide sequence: TGTGCCAGCAGTACAGGGGGCTCCGGCTATAATTCACCCCTCCACTTT. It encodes CASSTGGSGYNSPLHF. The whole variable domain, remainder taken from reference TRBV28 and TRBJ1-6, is DVKVTQSSRYLVKRTGEKVFLECVQDMDHENMFWYRQDPGLGLRLIYFSYDVKMKEKGDIPEGYSVSREKKERFSLILESASTNQTSMYLCASSTGGSGYNSPLHFGNGTRLTVT.

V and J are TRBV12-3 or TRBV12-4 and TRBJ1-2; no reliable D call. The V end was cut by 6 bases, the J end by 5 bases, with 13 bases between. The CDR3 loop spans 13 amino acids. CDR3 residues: CASRGGNEYGYTF. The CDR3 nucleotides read TGTGCCAGCAGGGGAGGGAATGAGTATGGCTACACCTTC.

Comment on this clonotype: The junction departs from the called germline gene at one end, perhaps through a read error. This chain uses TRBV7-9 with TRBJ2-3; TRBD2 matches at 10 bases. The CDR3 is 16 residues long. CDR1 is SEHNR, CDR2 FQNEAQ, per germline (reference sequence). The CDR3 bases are TGTGCCAGCAGCTTAGCACTAGCGGGGCGCACAGATTCGCAGTATTTT. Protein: CASSLALAGRTDSQYF.

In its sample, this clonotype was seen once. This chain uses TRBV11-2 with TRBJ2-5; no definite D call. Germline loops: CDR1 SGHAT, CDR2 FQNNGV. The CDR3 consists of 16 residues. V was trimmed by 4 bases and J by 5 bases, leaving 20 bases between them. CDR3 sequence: CASSSTMGWPDETQYF. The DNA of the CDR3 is TGTGCCAGCAGCTCCACAATGGGGTGGCCAGATGAGACCCAGTACTTC.

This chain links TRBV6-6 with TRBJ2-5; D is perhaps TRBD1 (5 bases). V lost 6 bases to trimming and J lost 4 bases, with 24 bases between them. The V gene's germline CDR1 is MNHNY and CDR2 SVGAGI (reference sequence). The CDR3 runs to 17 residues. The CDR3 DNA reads TGTGCCAGCAGGACAGCCGGACAAACCCAGATCCTAGAGACCCAGTACTTC. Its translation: CASRTAGQTQILETQYF.

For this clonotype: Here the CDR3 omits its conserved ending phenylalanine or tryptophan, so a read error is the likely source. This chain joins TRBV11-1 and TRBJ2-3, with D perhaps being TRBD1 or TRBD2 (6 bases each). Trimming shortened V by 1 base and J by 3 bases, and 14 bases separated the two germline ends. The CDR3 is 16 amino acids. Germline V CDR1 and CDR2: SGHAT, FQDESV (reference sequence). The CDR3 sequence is CASSLVARGRTDTQYL. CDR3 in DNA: TGTGCCAGCAGCTTAGTCGCCCGGGGGCGGACAGATACGCAGTATTTA.

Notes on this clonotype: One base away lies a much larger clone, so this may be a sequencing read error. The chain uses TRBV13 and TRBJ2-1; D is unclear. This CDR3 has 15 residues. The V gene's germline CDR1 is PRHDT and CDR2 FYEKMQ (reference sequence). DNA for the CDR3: TGTGACAGCAGCTTTGATATCAGCTCCTACAATGAGCAGTTCTTC. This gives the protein CDSSFDISSYNEQFF. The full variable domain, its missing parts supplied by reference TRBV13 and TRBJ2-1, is AAGVIQSPRHLIKEKRETATLKCYPIPRHDTVYWYQQGPGQDPQFLISFYEKMQSDKGSIPDRFSAQQFSDYHSELNMSSLELGDSALYFCDSSFDISSYNEQFFGPGTRLTVL.

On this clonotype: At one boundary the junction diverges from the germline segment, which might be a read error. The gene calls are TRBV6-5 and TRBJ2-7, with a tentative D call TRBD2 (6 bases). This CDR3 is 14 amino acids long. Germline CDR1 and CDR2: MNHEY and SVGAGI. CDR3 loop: CANSARDSWDEQYF. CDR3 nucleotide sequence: TGTGCCAACAGTGCCCGGGACTCTTGGGACGAGCAGTACTTC.

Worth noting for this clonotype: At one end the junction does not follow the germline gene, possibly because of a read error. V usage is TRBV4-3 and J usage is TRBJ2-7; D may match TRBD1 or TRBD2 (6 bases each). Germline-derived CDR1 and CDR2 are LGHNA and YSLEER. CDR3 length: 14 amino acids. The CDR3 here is CASSQRDGGDEQYF. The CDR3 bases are TGCGCTAGCAGCCAACGGGACGGGGGCGACGAGCAGTACTTC.

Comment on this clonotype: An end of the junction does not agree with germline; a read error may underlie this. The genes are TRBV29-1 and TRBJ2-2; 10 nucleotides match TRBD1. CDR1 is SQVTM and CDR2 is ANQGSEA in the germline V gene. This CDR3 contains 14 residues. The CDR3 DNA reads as TGCAGCGTCCAGGGACAGGGGAACACCAGGGAGCTGTTTTTC. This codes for CSVQGQGNTRELFF.

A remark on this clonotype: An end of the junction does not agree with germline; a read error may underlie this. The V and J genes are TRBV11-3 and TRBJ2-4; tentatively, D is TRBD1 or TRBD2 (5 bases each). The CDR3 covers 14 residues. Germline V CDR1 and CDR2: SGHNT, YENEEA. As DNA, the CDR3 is TGTGCCAGCAGCCCCCGGGACCCCAAAAACATTAAGTGCTTC. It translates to CASSPRDPKNIKCF.

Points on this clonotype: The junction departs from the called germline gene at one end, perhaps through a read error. CDR3 nucleotide sequence: TGCAGCATTGACCGGGACAGAGTTTTAGCCTACGTGCAGTACTTC. It codes for CSIDRDRVLAYVQYF. The chain combines TRBV29-1 with TRBJ2-7, with TRBD1 matching 7 bases. CDR1 and CDR2 (germline): SQVTM, ANQGSEA. The CDR3 is 15 residues long.

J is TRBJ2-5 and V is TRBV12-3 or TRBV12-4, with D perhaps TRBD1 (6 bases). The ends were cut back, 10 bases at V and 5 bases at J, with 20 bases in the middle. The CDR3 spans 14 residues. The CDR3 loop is CANKSTGYGETQYF. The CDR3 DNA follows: TGTGCCAACAAGTCGACAGGCTATGGGGAGACCCAGTACTTC.

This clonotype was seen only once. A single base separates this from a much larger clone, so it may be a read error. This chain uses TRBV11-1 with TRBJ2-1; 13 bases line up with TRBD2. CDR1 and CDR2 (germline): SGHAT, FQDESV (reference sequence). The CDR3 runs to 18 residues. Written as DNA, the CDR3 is TGTGCCATCAGCTCAGAATCGAGGACTAGCGGGAGTGGTAATGAGCAGTTCTTC. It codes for CAISSESRTSGSGNEQFF.

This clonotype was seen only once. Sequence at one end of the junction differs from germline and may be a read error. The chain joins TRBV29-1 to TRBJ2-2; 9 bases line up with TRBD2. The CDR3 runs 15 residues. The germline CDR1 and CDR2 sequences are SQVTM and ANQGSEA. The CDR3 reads CSVASGVARTGELLF. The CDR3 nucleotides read TGCAGCGTCGCTAGCGGGGTGGCCCGGACCGGGGAGCTATTGTTT.

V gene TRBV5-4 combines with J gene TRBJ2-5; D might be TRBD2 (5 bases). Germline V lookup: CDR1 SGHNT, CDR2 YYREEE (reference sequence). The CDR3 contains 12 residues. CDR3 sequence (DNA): TGTGTCGAAGCGAGGGAACGAGAGACCCAGTACTTC. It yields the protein CVEARERETQYF.

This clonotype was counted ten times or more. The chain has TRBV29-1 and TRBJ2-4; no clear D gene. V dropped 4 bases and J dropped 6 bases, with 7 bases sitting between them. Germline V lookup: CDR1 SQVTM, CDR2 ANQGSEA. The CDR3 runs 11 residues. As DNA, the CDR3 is TGCAGCGTTGGAAAGGGAAACATTCAGTACTTC. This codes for CSVGKGNIQYF.